This TCR beta chain is from a study of T cell responses to AZD1222 COVID-19 vaccine. Concerning this clone itself: What it binds is not known.

Regarding the study as a whole: Unmutated variant regions reportedly attract nearly half of all spike-specific TCRs. Among the donors, most were white British and more were female, and clonal diversity was possibly underestimated. The study found Spike-specific TCR breadth and depth rose after two AZD1222 doses. Among those given AZD1222, only six were seropositive at baseline.

Libraries were prepared by immunoSEQ multiplex PCR; TCRdb keeps only in-frame clonotypes and omits some of them. The table has about 130,000 clones, about 88% seen once. The CDR3 extends over 16 amino acids. Germline CDR1 is MNHNS and CDR2 is SASEGT. Trimming removed 4 bases from V and 0 bases from J, with 12 bases in between. The specimen comprised peripheral blood, sampled on day 0 of AZD1222 vaccination. The origin of this receptor is an adult in good health. J is TRBJ1-4 and V is TRBV6-1; D is undetermined. DNA of the CDR3: TGTGCCAGCAGTGTAGTGTGGGGTGCAACTAATGAAAAACTGTTTTTT. It translates to CASSVVWGATNEKLFF.